This entry lists 12 T cell receptor beta chains sequenced from one sample in a study of cytomegalovirus exposure and HLA in healthy donors. The study ran its PCR with 60 Vbeta and 13 Jbeta primers. TCRdb's table, derived via immunoSEQ multiplex PCR, lists solely in-frame clones and lacks some. The repertoire has 150,000 or so clones, approximately 80% of them found once; the top ten carry around 3%. Sequenced sample: PBMCs. These receptors all come from a woman aged 50 to 60 in good health and CMV-seropositive.

The table lists this clone with a count of one. The chain employs TRBV19 and TRBJ2-2; D ambiguous. The CDR3 is 15 residues long. Germline V CDR1 and CDR2: LNHDA, SQIVND (reference sequence). V was cut by 6 bases and J by 5 bases, with 16 bases left in between. CDR3 DNA sequence: TGTGCCAGTAGGGCGTCCGGGTATAATACCGGGGAGCTGTTTTTT. Protein sequence: CASRASGYNTGELFF.

CDR3 sequence reads: CASSVPGGSDTEAFF. The CDR3 DNA reads as TGTGCCAGCAGCGTCCCAGGGGGCTCGGACACTGAAGCTTTCTTT. V and J are TRBV9 and TRBJ1-1; 8 bases fit TRBD1. This CDR3 contains 15 residues. The trim removed 2 bases at V and 3 bases at J, leaving 6 bases unmatched. The germline V gene has CDR1 SGDLS and CDR2 YYNGEE.

In the case of this clone: The sample has other DNA sequences that encode this CDR3 too. V is TRBV30 and J is TRBJ1-5; D remains unclear. Germline CDR1 reads GTSNPN; CDR2 reads SVGIG (reference sequence). The germline V and J ends were trimmed by 1 base and 0 bases, with 7 bases remaining between them. The CDR3 is made up of 14 amino acids. The CDR3 loop is CAWSGGNSNQPQHF. CDR3 coding DNA: TGTGCCTGGAGTGGAGGGAATAGCAATCAGCCCCAGCATTTT.

This chain uses TRBV11-2 with TRBJ2-7; 8 nucleotides align to TRBD1. The J segment lost 4 bases and the V segment lost 5 bases, leaving 7 bases of the junction unmatched. The CDR3 is made up of 14 amino acids. CDR1 is SGHAT and CDR2 is FQNNGV in the germline V gene. The DNA for the CDR3 is TGTGCCAGCAGCCTTATTGGACAGGGATACGAGCAGTACTTC. Its protein is CASSLIGQGYEQYF.

V and J are TRBV5-4 and TRBJ2-5; possible D gene TRBD2, 5 bases. This CDR3 is 15 amino acids long. The V end was cut by 0 bases, the J end by 5 bases, with 14 bases between. Per germline, CDR1 SGHNT and CDR2 YYREEE (reference sequence). The CDR3 reads CASSLGGGTGETQYF. CDR3 nucleotide sequence: TGTGCCAGCAGCTTGGGAGGAGGTACGGGGGAGACCCAGTACTTC.

This clone occurred a few times. V is TRBV20-1 and J is TRBJ2-1; no clear D gene. The CDR3 is 11 amino acids. The V gene lost 1 base and the J gene lost 9 bases, with 7 bases spanning the gap. Germline V CDR1 and CDR2: DFQATT, SNEGSKA (reference sequence). The CDR3 DNA follows: TGCAGTGCTAGAGTGCCAGGTGAGCAGTTCTTC. As protein: CSARVPGEQFF.

The table lists this clone with a count of one. V gene TRBV5-6 combines with J gene TRBJ2-3, with a tentative D call TRBD2 (5 bases). Trimming cost V 4 bases and J 0 bases, with 12 bases left between them. Germline-derived CDR1 and CDR2 are SGHDT and YYEEEE. The CDR3 is made up of 15 amino acids. The CDR3 nucleotides are TGTGCCAGCAGCCCCTCCCGGGATAGCACAGATACGCAGTATTTT. This codes for CASSPSRDSTDTQYF.

The chain has TRBV28 and TRBJ2-7; D gene unclear. Germline loops: CDR1 MDHEN, CDR2 SYDVKM. This CDR3 has 14 amino acids. The V end lost 6 bases, the J end lost 6 bases, and 18 bases lay between the germline ends. The chain's CDR3 is CASSPEKSSGEQYF. DNA of the CDR3: TGTGCCAGCAGCCCGGAGAAAAGTTCGGGCGAGCAGTACTTC.

The chain couples TRBV6-1 to TRBJ2-3; D remains unclear. This CDR3 comprises 13 residues. Germline CDR1 and CDR2: MNHNS and SASEGT. Trimming removed 4 bases from V and 5 bases from J, with 10 bases in between. The CDR3 nucleotides are TGTGCCAGCAGTGTGACGAGACTAGATACGCAGTATTTT. Encoded protein: CASSVTRLDTQYF.

The sample holds one count of this clone. The J gene is TRBJ1-5, the V gene TRBV2; D gene ambiguous. CDR3 length equals 15 residues. Trimming shortened V by 2 bases and J by 7 bases, and 15 bases separated the two germline ends. Germline V gene data show CDR1 as SNHLY and CDR2 as FYNNEI. CDR3 amino acids: CASSERAGGGQPQHF. As DNA, the CDR3 is TGTGCCAGCAGTGAAAGGGCAGGAGGAGGCCAGCCCCAGCATTTT.

The chain recombines TRBV11-3 with TRBJ1-1; 10 bases map to TRBD1. This CDR3 region has 13 residues. The V and J ends lost 1 base and 10 bases, in that order; junction bases with no gene match: 3. CDR1 is SGHNT and CDR2 is YENEEA in the germline V gene. CDR3: CASSLVRDRGAFF. The CDR3 DNA reads as TGTGCCAGCAGCTTAGTCCGGGACAGGGGAGCTTTCTTT.

The V call is TRBV6-1, the J call TRBJ2-1, with D possibly TRBD1 on 6 matching bases. V lost 6 bases to trimming and J lost 10 bases, with 13 bases between them. CDR3 length: 12 residues. Germline V lookup: CDR1 MNHNS, CDR2 SASEGT. CDR3 nucleotide sequence: TGTGCCAGCAGCCCCACAGGGTTGGAGCAGTTCTTC. Translation gives CASSPTGLEQFF.